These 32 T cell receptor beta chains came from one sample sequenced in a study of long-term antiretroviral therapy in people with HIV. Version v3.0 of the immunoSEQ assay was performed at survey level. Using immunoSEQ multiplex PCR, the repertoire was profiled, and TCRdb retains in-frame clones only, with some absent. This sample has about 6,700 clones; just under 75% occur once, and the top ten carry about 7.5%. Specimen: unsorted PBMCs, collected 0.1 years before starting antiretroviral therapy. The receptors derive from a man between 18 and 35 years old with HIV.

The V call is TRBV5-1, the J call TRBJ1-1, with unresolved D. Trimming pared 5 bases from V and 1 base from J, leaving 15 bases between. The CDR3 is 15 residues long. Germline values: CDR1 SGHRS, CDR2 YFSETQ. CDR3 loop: CASSRVTDPNTEAFF. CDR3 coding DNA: TGCGCCAGCAGTCGAGTCACAGACCCGAACACTGAAGCTTTCTTT. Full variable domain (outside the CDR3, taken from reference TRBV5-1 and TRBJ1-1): KAGVTQTPRYLIKTRGQQVTLSCSPISGHRSVSWYQQTPGQGLQFLFEYFSETQRNKGNFPGRFSGRQFSNSRSEMNVSTLELGDSALYLCASSRVTDPNTEAFFGQGTRLTVV.

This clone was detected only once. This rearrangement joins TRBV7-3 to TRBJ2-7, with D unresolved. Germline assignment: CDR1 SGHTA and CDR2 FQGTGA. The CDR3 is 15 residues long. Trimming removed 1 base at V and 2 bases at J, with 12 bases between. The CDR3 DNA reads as TGTGCCAGCAGCTTAATGATAGGACCTACCTACGAGCAGTACTTC. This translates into CASSLMIGPTYEQYF. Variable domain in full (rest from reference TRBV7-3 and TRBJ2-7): GAGVSQTPSNKVTEKGKYVELRCDPISGHTALYWYRQSLGQGPEFLIYFQGTGAADDSGLPNDRFFAVRPEGSVSTLKIQRTERGDSAVYLCASSLMIGPTYEQYFGPGTRLTVT.

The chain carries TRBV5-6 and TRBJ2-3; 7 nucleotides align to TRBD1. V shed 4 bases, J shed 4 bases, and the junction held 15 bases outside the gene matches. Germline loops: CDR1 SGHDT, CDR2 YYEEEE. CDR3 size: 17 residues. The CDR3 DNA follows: TGTGCCAGCAGCCTCATACCGGGACAGACGGCCGCAGATACGCAGTATTTT. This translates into CASSLIPGQTAADTQYF. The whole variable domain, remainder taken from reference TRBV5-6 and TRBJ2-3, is DAGVTQSPTHLIKTRGQQVTLRCSPKSGHDTVSWYQQALGQGPQFIFQYYEEEERQRGNFPDRFSGHQFPNYSSELNVNALLLGDSALYLCASSLIPGQTAADTQYFGPGTRLTVL.

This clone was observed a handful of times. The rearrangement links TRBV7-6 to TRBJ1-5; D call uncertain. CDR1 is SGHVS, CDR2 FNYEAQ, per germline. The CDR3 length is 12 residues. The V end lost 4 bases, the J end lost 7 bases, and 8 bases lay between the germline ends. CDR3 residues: CASSSPGQPQHF. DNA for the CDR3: TGTGCCAGCAGCTCCCCGGGACAGCCCCAGCATTTT.

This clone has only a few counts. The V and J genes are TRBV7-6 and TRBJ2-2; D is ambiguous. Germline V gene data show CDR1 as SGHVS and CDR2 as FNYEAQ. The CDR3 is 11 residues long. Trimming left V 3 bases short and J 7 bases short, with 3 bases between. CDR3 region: CASSLDGELFF. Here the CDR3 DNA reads TGTGCCAGCAGCTTGGACGGGGAGCTGTTTTTT.

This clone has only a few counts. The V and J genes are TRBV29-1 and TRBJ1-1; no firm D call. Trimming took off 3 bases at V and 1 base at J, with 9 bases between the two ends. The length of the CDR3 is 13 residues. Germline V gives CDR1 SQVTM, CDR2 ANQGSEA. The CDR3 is CSVEGTENTEAFF. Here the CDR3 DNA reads TGCAGCGTTGAGGGAACAGAGAACACTGAAGCTTTCTTT.

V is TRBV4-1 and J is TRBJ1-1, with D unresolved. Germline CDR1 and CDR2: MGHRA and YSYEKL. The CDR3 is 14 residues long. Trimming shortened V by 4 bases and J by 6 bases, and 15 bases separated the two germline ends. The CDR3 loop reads CASSLPWREAEAFF. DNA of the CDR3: TGCGCCAGCAGCCTTCCCTGGCGGGAGGCTGAAGCTTTCTTT.

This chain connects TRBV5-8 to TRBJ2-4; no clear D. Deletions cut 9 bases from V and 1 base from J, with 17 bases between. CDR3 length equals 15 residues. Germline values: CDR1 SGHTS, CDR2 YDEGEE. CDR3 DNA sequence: TGTGCCACCCATCCTCAAGCCGGGGCCAAAAACATTCAGTACTTC. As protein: CATHPQAGAKNIQYF. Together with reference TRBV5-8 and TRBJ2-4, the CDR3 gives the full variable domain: EAGVTQSPTHLIKTRGQQATLRCSPISGHTSVYWYQQALGLGLQFLLWYDEGEERNRGNFPPRFSGRQFPNYSSELNVNALELEDSALYLCATHPQAGAKNIQYFGAGTRLSVL.

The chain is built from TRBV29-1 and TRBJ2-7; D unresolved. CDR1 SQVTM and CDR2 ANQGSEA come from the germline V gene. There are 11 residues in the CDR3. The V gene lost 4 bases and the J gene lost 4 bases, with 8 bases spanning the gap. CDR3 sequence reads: CSVGTVYEQYF. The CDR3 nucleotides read TGCAGCGTTGGGACGGTGTACGAGCAGTACTTC.

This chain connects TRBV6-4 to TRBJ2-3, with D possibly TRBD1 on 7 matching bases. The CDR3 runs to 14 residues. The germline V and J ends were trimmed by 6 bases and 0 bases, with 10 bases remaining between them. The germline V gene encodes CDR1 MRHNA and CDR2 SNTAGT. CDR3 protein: CASREGASTDTQYF. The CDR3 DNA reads TGTGCCAGCAGGGAGGGGGCCAGCACAGATACGCAGTATTTT.

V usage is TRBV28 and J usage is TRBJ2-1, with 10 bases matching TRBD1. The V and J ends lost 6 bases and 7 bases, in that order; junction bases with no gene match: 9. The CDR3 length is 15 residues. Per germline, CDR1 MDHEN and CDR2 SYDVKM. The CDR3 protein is CASSRQGASENEQFF. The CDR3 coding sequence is TGTGCCAGCAGCCGACAGGGGGCTTCGGAAAATGAGCAGTTCTTC.

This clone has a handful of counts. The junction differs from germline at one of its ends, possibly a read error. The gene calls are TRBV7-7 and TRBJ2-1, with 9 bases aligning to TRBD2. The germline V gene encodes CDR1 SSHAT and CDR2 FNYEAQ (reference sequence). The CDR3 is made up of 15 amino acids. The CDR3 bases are TGTGCTAGCAGTTCCGGACTAGCGAGTTACAATGAGCAGTTCTTC. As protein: CASSSGLASYNEQFF.

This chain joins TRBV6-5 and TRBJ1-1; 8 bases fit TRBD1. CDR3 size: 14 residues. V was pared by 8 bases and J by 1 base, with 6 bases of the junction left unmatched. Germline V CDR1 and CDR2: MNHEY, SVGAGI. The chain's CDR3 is CASGRGQGNTEAFF. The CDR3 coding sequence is TGTGCCAGCGGCCGCGGACAGGGGAACACTGAAGCTTTCTTT.

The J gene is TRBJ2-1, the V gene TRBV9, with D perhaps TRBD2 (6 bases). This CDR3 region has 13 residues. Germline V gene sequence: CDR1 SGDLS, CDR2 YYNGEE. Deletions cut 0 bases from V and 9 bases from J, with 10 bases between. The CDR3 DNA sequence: TGTGCCAGCAGCGTAGGGCCAGCGGGTGAGCAGTTCTTC. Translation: CASSVGPAGEQFF.

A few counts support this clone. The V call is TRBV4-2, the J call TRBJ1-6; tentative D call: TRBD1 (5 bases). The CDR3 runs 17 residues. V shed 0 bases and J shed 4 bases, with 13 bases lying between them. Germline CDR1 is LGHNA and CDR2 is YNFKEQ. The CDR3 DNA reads TGTGCCAGCAGCCAAGAACCACCGGGACGGTATAATTCACCCCTCCACTTT. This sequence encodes CASSQEPPGRYNSPLHF.

The CDR3 region is CASSLPAAGELFF. The CDR3 nucleotides are TGCGCCAGCAGCTTGCCAGCGGCCGGGGAGCTGTTTTTT. J is TRBJ2-2 and V is TRBV5-1; maybe TRBD2 (5 bases). This CDR3 spans 13 amino acids. V was trimmed by 1 base and J by 6 bases, leaving 7 bases between them. Per the germline V gene, CDR1 is SGHRS and CDR2 is YFSETQ.

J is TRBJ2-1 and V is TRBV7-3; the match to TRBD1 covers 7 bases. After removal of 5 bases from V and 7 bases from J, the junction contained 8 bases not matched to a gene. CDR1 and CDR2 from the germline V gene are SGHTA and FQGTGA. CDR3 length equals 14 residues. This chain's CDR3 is CASSPRDSWNEQFF. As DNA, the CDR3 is TGTGCCAGCAGCCCAAGGGACAGTTGGAATGAGCAGTTCTTC.

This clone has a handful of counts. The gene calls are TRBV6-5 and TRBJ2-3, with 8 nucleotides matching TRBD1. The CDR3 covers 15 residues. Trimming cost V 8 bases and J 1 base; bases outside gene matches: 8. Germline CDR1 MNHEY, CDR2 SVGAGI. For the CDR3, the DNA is TGTGCCAGCTACCAGGGGGCCTCTGGCACAGATACGCAGTATTTT. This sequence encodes CASYQGASGTDTQYF.

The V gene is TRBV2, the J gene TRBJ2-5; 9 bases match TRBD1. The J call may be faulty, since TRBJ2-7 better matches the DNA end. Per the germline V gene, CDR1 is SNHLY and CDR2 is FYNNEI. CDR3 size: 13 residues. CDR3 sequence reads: CASRHRGHYEQYF. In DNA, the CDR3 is TGTGCCAGTAGACACAGGGGGCACTACGAGCAGTACTTC.

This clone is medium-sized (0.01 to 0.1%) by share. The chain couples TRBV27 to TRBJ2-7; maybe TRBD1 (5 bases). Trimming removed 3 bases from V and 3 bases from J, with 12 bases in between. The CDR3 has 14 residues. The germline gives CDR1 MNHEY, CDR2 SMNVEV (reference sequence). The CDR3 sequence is CASSFSRVDYEQYF. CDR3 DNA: TGTGCCAGCAGTTTTTCCAGGGTGGACTACGAGCAGTACTTC.

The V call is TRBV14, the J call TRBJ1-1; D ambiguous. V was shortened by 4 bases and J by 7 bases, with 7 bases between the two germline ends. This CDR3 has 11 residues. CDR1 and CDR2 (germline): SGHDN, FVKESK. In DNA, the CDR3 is TGTGCCAGCAGCCGGGGATTTGAAGCTTTCTTT. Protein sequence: CASSRGFEAFF.

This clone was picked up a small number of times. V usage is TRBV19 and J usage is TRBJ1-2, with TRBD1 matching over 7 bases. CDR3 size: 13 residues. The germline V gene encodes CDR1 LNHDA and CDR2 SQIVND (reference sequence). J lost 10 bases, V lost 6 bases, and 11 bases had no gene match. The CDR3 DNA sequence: TGTGCCAGTAGGGGCCTAGACAGGGTGGACTACACCTTC. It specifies CASRGLDRVDYTF. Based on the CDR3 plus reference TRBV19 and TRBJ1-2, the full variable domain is DGGITQSPKYLFRKEGQNVTLSCEQNLNHDAMYWYRQDPGQGLRLIYYSQIVNDFQKGDIAEGYSVSREKKESFPLTVTSAQKNPTAFYLCASRGLDRVDYTFGSGTRLTVV.

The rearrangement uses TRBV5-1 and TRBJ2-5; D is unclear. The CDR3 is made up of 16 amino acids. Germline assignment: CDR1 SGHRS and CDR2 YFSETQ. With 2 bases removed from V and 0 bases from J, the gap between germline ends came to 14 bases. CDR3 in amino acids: CASSFPRLSYQETQYF. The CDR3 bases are TGCGCCAGCAGCTTCCCCCGGCTGTCCTACCAAGAGACCCAGTACTTC.

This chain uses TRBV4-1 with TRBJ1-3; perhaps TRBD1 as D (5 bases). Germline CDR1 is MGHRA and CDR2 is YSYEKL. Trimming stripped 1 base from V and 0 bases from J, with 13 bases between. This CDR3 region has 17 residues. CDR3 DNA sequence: TGCGCCAGCAGCCAAGCGACCGGACATCACTCTGGAAACACCATATATTTT. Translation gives CASSQATGHHSGNTIYF.

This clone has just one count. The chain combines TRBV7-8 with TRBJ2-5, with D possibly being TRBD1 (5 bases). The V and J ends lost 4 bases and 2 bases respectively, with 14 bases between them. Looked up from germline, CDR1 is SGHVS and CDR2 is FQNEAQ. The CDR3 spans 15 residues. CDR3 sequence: CASSSITGKQETQYF. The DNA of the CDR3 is TGTGCCAGCAGCTCGATAACAGGAAAACAAGAGACCCAGTACTTC.

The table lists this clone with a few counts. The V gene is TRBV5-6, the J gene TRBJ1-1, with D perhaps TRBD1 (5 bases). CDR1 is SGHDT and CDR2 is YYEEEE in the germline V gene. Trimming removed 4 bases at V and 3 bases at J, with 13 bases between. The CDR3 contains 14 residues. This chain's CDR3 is CASSRGYRDTEAFF. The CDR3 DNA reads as TGTGCCAGCAGCCGGGGGTATCGGGACACTGAAGCTTTCTTT.

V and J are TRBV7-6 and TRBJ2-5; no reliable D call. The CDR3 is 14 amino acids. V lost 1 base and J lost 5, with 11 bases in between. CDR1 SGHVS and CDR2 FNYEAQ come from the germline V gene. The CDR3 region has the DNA TGTGCCAGCAGCTTAGTATTAGGATTGGAGACCCAGTACTTC. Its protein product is CASSLVLGLETQYF.

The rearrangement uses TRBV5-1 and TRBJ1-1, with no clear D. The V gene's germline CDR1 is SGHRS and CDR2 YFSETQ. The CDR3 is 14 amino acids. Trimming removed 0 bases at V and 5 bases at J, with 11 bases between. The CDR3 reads CASSLDVLGTEAFF. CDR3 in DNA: TGCGCCAGCAGCTTGGACGTCCTGGGGACTGAAGCTTTCTTT.

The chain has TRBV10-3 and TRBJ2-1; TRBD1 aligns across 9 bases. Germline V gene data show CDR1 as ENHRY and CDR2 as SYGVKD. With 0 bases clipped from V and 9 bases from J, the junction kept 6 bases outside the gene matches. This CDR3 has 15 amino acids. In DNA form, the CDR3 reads TGTGCCATCAGTGAGTCCCGGGACAGGGCTGGTGAGCAGTTCTTC. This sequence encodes CAISESRDRAGEQFF.

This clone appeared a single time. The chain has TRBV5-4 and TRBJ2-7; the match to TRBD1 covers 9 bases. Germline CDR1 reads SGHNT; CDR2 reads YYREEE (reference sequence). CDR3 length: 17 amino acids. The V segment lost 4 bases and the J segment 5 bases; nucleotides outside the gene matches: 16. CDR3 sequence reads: CASSTAGLGTGLHEQYF. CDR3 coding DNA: TGTGCCAGCAGCACGGCGGGTCTTGGGACAGGGTTACACGAGCAGTACTTC.

Written as DNA, the CDR3 is TGTGCCAGCAGTTGGACTAGCGGGGGGACCCAAGAGACCCAGTACTTC. Translated: CASSWTSGGTQETQYF. V and J are TRBV2 and TRBJ2-5; 14 bases line up with TRBD2. In germline, CDR1 is SNHLY, CDR2 FYNNEI. The CDR3 sequence is 16 residues long. V was pared by 5 bases and J by 1 base, with 3 bases of the junction left unmatched.

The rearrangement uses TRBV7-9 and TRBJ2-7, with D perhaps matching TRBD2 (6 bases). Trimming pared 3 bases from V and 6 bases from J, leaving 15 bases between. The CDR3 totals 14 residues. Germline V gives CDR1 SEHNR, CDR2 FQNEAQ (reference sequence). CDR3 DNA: TGTGCCAGCAGCTTTATGGGGACTTCTGGCGAGCAGTACGTC. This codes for CASSFMGTSGEQYV.